This T cell receptor beta chain originates from a study of response to subunit inactivated influenza vaccine. MiXCR was run by TCRdb on the RT-PCR reads, yielding one entry per CDR3 protein. This sample carries 550,000 to 800,000 distinct CDR3 sequences, approximately 15% of them seen once, and the ten largest clones take 11%. This CDR3 region has 15 residues. Trimming pared 5 bases from V and 5 bases from J, leaving 21 bases between. CDR1 and CDR2 (germline): DFQATT, SNEGSKA (reference sequence). The material was PBMCs from blood, obtained approximately 12 days after vaccination. The chain couples TRBV20-1 to TRBJ1-1; the D gene is possibly TRBD1 (5 bases). This TCR was recovered from a man aged 50-59 years who received an inactivated influenza vaccine. CDR3 loop: CSAATNGGAGTEAFF. CDR3 bases: TGCAGTGCTGCTACTAATGGAGGGGCCGGAACTGAAGCTTTCTTT.